The 17 T cell receptor beta chains below all came from one sample that was sequenced in a study of blood T cell repertoires in COVID-19. Sequencing was performed with immunoSEQ multiplex PCR; in TCRdb, only in-frame clones are kept and a portion is missing. The data contain about 130,000 clones, more than 70% of them singletons. Material: peripheral blood. These receptors were collected from a man between 45 and 60 years old with acute or convalescent COVID-19.

The rearrangement joins TRBV25-1 to TRBJ1-2, with 10 bases aligning to TRBD1. Per the germline V gene, CDR1 is MGHDK and CDR2 is SYGVNS. V lost 4 bases to trimming and J lost 4 bases; unmatched junction nucleotides: 6. The CDR3 has 15 residues. The CDR3 DNA sequence: TGTGCCAGCAGTGTAGTGGGACAGGGGATCTATGGCTACACCTTC. This codes for CASSVVGQGIYGYTF.

V gene TRBV7-9 combines with J gene TRBJ1-4; no clear D. This CDR3 region has 12 residues. Trimming took 6 bases from V and 12 from J, leaving 14 bases between them. The V gene's germline CDR1 is SEHNR and CDR2 FQNEAQ (reference sequence). CDR3 amino acids: CASSPLPGELFF. CDR3 sequence (DNA): TGTGCCAGCAGTCCACTCCCTGGAGAACTGTTTTTT.

The J gene is TRBJ1-2, the V gene TRBV5-1, with 8 bases identical to TRBD1. Per the germline V gene, CDR1 is SGHRS and CDR2 is YFSETQ. Trimming took 2 bases from V and 5 from J; bases not matched to a gene: 5. This CDR3 has 14 amino acids. The CDR3 sequence: CASSLTTGAYGYTF. Written as DNA, the CDR3 is TGCGCCAGCAGCTTAACGACAGGGGCGTATGGCTACACCTTC.

The chain recombines TRBV5-6 with TRBJ2-5; no definite D call. This CDR3 spans 14 amino acids. In germline, CDR1 is SGHDT, CDR2 YYEEEE. Deletions cut 0 bases from V and 0 bases from J, with 6 bases between. The chain's CDR3 is CASSLVQNQETQYF. Here the CDR3 DNA reads TGTGCCAGCAGCTTGGTGCAGAACCAAGAGACCCAGTACTTC. The whole variable domain, filled in from reference TRBV5-6 and TRBJ2-5, reads DAGVTQSPTHLIKTRGQQVTLRCSPKSGHDTVSWYQQALGQGPQFIFQYYEEEERQRGNFPDRFSGHQFPNYSSELNVNALLLGDSALYLCASSLVQNQETQYFGPGTRLLVL.

The chain employs TRBV24-1 and TRBJ1-2; D uncertain. Trimming shortened V by 7 bases and J by 5 bases, and 10 bases separated the two germline ends. Germline V gives CDR1 KGHDR, CDR2 SFDVKD. This CDR3 has 12 residues. This chain's CDR3 is CATRGNGYGYTF. CDR3 nucleotides: TGTGCCACCAGGGGCAACGGTTATGGCTACACCTTC.

V is TRBV6-5 and J is TRBJ1-2; the match to TRBD1 covers 9 bases. In germline, CDR1 is MNHEY, CDR2 SVGAGI. The CDR3 runs to 14 residues. V dropped 10 bases and J dropped 3; count of bases not matched to a gene: 9. CDR3 sequence: CATITWTGDYGYTF. The CDR3 bases are TGTGCCACCATCACCTGGACAGGGGACTATGGCTACACCTTC.

V and J are TRBV29-1 and TRBJ1-1; 8 bases agree with TRBD1. CDR3 length: 16 residues. J was trimmed by 0 bases and V by 4 bases; bases with no gene match: 10. Looked up from germline, CDR1 is SQVTM and CDR2 is ANQGSEA. CDR3 nucleotide sequence: TGCAGCGTTGGGAGGGGGACAGGTGGGATGAACACTGAAGCTTTCTTT. Its translation: CSVGRGTGGMNTEAFF.

The genes are TRBV9 and TRBJ1-2; a possible D gene is TRBD1 (5 bases). This CDR3 has 15 residues. V lost 0 bases and J 0 bases, leaving 9 bases between the germline ends. Germline CDR1 and CDR2: SGDLS and YYNGEE. The chain's CDR3 is CASSVGQSTNYGYTF. For the CDR3, the DNA is TGTGCCAGCAGCGTAGGACAGTCTACTAACTATGGCTACACCTTC.

This clone occurred a few times. V gene TRBV11-1 combines with J gene TRBJ2-1, with 8 positions matching TRBD1. This CDR3 has 14 amino acids. Unmatched junction bases numbered 4, after V lost 1 base and J lost 8 bases. The germline V gene encodes CDR1 SGHAT and CDR2 FQDESV (reference sequence). CDR3 sequence: CASSLGTGTYEQFF. The DNA of the CDR3 is TGTGCCAGCAGCTTAGGGACAGGGACCTATGAGCAGTTCTTC.

The genes are TRBV6-2 or TRBV6-3 and TRBJ1-2; D is perhaps TRBD1 (5 bases). Germline CDR1 MNHEY, CDR2 SVGEGT. The CDR3 covers 14 residues. The germline V and J ends were trimmed by 2 bases and 2 bases, with 9 bases remaining between them. The CDR3 region is CASSYGGANYGYTF. As DNA, the CDR3 is TGTGCCAGCAGTTACGGCGGGGCCAACTATGGCTACACCTTC.

The gene calls are TRBV7-2 and TRBJ2-7, with a weak D call TRBD1 (5 bases). The CDR3 extends over 13 amino acids. The germline V gene has CDR1 SGHTA and CDR2 FQGNSA. V was cut by 5 bases and J by 6 bases, with 14 bases left in between. CDR3 nucleotides: TGTGCCAGCAGCCAGGGTAGGGGTCGCGAGCAGTACTTC. Amino acids: CASSQGRGREQYF.

The rearrangement uses TRBV7-9 and TRBJ1-6; 7 nucleotides match TRBD1. After removal of 2 bases from V and 10 bases from J, the junction contained 8 bases not matched to a gene. The CDR3 loop spans 15 amino acids. CDR1 is SEHNR and CDR2 is FQNEAQ in the germline V gene (reference sequence). CDR3 nucleotides: TGTGCCAGCAGCTTAACGACAGGGAGAACCTCACCCCTCCACTTT. The encoded protein is CASSLTTGRTSPLHF.

The gene calls are TRBV2 and TRBJ1-1, with TRBD1 identical over 10 bases. Per the germline V gene, CDR1 is SNHLY and CDR2 is FYNNEI. This CDR3 is 15 amino acids long. After removal of 6 bases from V and 2 bases from J, the junction contained 6 bases not matched to a gene. CDR3 protein: CASRAGQGGNTEAFF. As DNA, the CDR3 is TGTGCCAGCAGAGCCGGACAGGGGGGCAACACTGAAGCTTTCTTT.

V and J are TRBV28 and TRBJ1-2; possibly TRBD1 for D (5 bases). This CDR3 spans 16 amino acids. Trimming cost V 11 bases and J 8 bases, with 30 bases left between them. Germline loops: CDR1 MDHEN, CDR2 SYDVKM. The CDR3 DNA reads TGTGCCGCCAGCAGAATCATTCCAGGGCAGGAAGTCGGCTACACCTTC. This gives the protein CAASRIIPGQEVGYTF.

The rearrangement links TRBV6-6 to TRBJ1-3; D is uncertain. V was shortened by 6 bases and J by 4 bases, with 7 bases between the two germline ends. The CDR3 is 12 amino acids. CDR1 is MNHNY and CDR2 is SVGAGI in the germline V gene (reference sequence). CDR3 amino acids: CASRLTGNTIYF. CDR3 nucleotide sequence: TGTGCCAGCAGGCTGACAGGAAACACCATATATTTT.

In its sample, this clone was seen a few times. This chain links TRBV28 with TRBJ1-1; TRBD1 might be the D (5 bases). This CDR3 is built from 17 residues. Trimming left V 2 bases short and J 3 bases short, with 19 bases between. CDR1 is MDHEN and CDR2 is SYDVKM in the germline V gene. Here the CDR3 DNA reads TGTGCCAGCAGTTTACGCAGGGAATTAGTCTATGACACTGAAGCTTTCTTT. Its translation is CASSLRRELVYDTEAFF.

The sample holds a few counts of this clone. The chain has TRBV14 and TRBJ2-2, with 9 nucleotides matching TRBD1. V gave up 4 bases and J gave up 0 bases; unmatched junction bases: 6. The germline V gene encodes CDR1 SGHDN and CDR2 FVKESK. The CDR3 extends over 17 amino acids. The CDR3 sequence: CASSLLRQGANTGELFF. CDR3 DNA: TGTGCCAGCAGCCTTCTTCGACAGGGGGCGAACACCGGGGAGCTGTTTTTT.